This T cell receptor (beta chain) emerged from a study of cytomegalovirus exposure and HLA in healthy donors. This clone has a handful of counts. With 60 Vbeta and 13 Jbeta primers, the PCR was carried out. Method: immunoSEQ multiplex PCR; TCRdb's copy keeps in-frame clones and lacks some. The sample records 200,000 or so clones, under 90% being singletons. The sequence was obtained from a boy between 2 and 10 years old in good health and CMV-seronegative. The sequenced material came from PBMCs.

Here the CDR3 reads CSARPRDTQYF. Here the CDR3 DNA reads TGCAGTGCTAGACCGCGAGATACGCAGTATTTT. The genes are TRBV20-1 and TRBJ2-3; no clear D. Germline-derived CDR1 and CDR2 are DFQATT and SNEGSKA (reference sequence). The CDR3 consists of 11 residues. V lost 2 bases, J lost 5 bases, and 5 bases lay in between.